This T cell receptor beta chain comes out of a study of cytomegalovirus exposure and HLA in healthy donors. The overall study: From HLA-typed donors, an early data release held about 85 million unique TCRs. Study outcomes and limitations: As a later analysis showed, several of the most significant clusters appeared to be linked to common viral pathogens. Accurate prediction of most subjects' HLA-A and HLA-B alleles from TCR beta sequences was reported. The study carried out a later analysis of TCR beta sequences. It associated under 20,000 of them with specific HLA alleles at a false discovery rate of 0.05.

Per the germline V gene, CDR1 is SGHNT and CDR2 is YENEEA. The CDR3 sequence is 19 residues long. V lost 1 base, J lost 0 bases, and 9 bases stayed unmatched. As concerns this clone: Its antigen is currently unknown.

The primer mix had 60 Vbeta and 13 Jbeta primers. This table comes from immunoSEQ multiplex PCR, and its TCRdb copy is limited to in-frame clones, with some not included. The sample yields some 180,000 clones, about four fifths seen once. This receptor was taken from a woman aged 18-35 years in good health and CMV-seronegative. The V gene is TRBV11-3, the J gene TRBJ2-1; 10 bases are a match to TRBD2. Input material: PBMCs. The CDR3 nucleotides are TGTGCCAGCAGCTTAGGTGTACTAGCGGGACCGAGCTCCTACAATGAGCAGTTCTTC. As protein: CASSLGVLAGPSSYNEQFF.